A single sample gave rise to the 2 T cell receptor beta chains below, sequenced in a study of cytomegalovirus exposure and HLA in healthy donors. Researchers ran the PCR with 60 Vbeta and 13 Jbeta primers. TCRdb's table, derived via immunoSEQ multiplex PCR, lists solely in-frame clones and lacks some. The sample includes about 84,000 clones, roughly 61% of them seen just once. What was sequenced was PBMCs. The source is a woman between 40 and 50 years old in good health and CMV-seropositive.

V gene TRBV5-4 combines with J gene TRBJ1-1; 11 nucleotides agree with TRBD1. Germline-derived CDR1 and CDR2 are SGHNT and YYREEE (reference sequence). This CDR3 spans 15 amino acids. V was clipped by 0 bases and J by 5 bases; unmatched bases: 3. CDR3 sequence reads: CASSLEGTGGTEAFF. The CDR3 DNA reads TGTGCCAGCAGCTTGGAAGGGACAGGGGGGACTGAAGCTTTCTTT. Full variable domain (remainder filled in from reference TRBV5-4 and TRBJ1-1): ETGVTQSPTHLIKTRGQQVTLRCSSQSGHNTVSWYQQALGQGPQFIFQYYREEENGRGNFPPRFSGLQFPNYSSELNVNALELDDSALYLCASSLEGTGGTEAFFGQGTRLTVV.

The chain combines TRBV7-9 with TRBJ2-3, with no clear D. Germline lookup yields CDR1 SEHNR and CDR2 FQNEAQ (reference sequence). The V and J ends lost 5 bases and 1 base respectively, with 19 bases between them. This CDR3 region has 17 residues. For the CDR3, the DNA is TGTGCCAGCAGCGGCCCGGGTCGGCAATTACGCACAGATACGCAGTATTTT. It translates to CASSGPGRQLRTDTQYF.